Listed here are 13 T cell receptor beta chains from one sample, sequenced in a study of blood T cell dynamics during melanoma immunotherapy (dated by TCRdb to the early 2020s). What the time point label conveys for this sample: pre-treatment baseline. Library preparation used the immunoSEQ multiplex PCR assay. TCRdb holds this immuneACCESS table with in-frame rearrangements only. Some clones are missing; in checked studies, unresolved V genes explain under half, and the rest has no known cause. The sample table lists more than 10,000 clones, just under 90% of them with a count of one. The ten top clones hold about 3% of the sample. The sample here was blood, taken from a patient treated with checkpoint blockade. These receptors all come from a human donor with melanoma.

The chain recombines TRBV5-4 with TRBJ1-1, with a weak D call TRBD1 (5 bases). V lost 0 bases and J 5 bases, leaving 8 bases between the germline ends. CDR1 and CDR2 (germline): SGHNT, YYREEE (reference sequence). CDR3 length: 13 amino acids. The CDR3 DNA sequence: TGTGCCAGCAGCTTGGATCCAGGGACTGAAGCTTTCTTT. Its translation: CASSLDPGTEAFF.

The chain is built from TRBV28 and TRBJ2-5; 13 positions agree with TRBD2. Germline trimming cut 6 bases from V and 7 bases from J; bases unmatched to any gene: 5. The CDR3 sequence is 14 residues long. Looked up from germline, CDR1 is MDHEN and CDR2 is SYDVKM. In DNA form, the CDR3 reads TGTGCCAGCAGCACAACTAGCGGGGGGGGGACCCAGTACTTC. Its protein product is CASSTTSGGGTQYF.

Written as DNA, the CDR3 is TGTGCCAGCAGTTACCGGGGGCCGAGCTCTGGAAACACCATATATTTT. Protein: CASSYRGPSSGNTIYF. The chain couples TRBV6-5 to TRBJ1-3; tentative D call: TRBD1 (6 bases). CDR3 length: 16 amino acids. V dropped 2 bases and J dropped 0 bases, with 11 bases sitting between them. Germline lookup yields CDR1 MNHEY and CDR2 SVGAGI.

This chain uses TRBV6-5 with TRBJ1-1, with D hard to call. Per the germline V gene, CDR1 is MNHEY and CDR2 is SVGAGI. This CDR3 is 11 amino acids long. V lost 8 bases and J 8 bases, leaving 12 bases between the germline ends. As DNA, the CDR3 is TGTGCCAGCTTTAAGGCGGGAGAAGCTTTCTTT. Amino acid sequence: CASFKAGEAFF.

V usage is TRBV19 and J usage is TRBJ1-4, with 8 bases lining up with TRBD1. Germline V gene sequence: CDR1 LNHDA, CDR2 SQIVND (reference sequence). CDR3 length: 13 residues. The ends lost 4 bases at V and 8 bases at J; junction bases unmatched: 3. CDR3 nucleotide sequence: TGTGCCAGTAGTAAGACAGGGGACGAAAAACTGTTTTTT. Translated: CASSKTGDEKLFF.

The chain combines TRBV2 with TRBJ1-1; tentative D call: TRBD1 (5 bases). V was trimmed by 7 bases and J by 6 bases, leaving 21 bases between them. CDR1 and CDR2 from the germline V gene are SNHLY and FYNNEI. This CDR3 region has 15 residues. The CDR3 DNA reads as TGTGCCAGCATCATCGACATGCAGGGATCTGCTGAAGCTTTCTTT. It yields the protein CASIIDMQGSAEAFF.

This clone has only a few counts. The chain recombines TRBV2 with TRBJ2-7; D not certain. Germline V lookup: CDR1 SNHLY, CDR2 FYNNEI. The CDR3 sequence is 14 residues long. The V end lost 3 bases, the J end lost 3 bases, and 12 bases lay between the germline ends. CDR3 DNA sequence: TGTGCCAGCAGTGATTATCAATACCGCTACGAGCAGTACTTC. Amino acids: CASSDYQYRYEQYF.

The chain employs TRBV18 and TRBJ1-4; perhaps TRBD1 as D (5 bases). V was cut by 11 bases and J by 3 bases, with 13 bases left in between. The V gene's germline CDR1 is KGHSH and CDR2 LQKENI. The length of the CDR3 is 13 residues. The CDR3 bases are TGTGCCTCCGGTGGGGCAGCTAATGAAAAACTGTTTTTT. This encodes CASGGAANEKLFF.

This rearrangement joins TRBV7-2 to TRBJ2-7; D perhaps matches TRBD2 (6 bases). Between the trimmed V and J ends, which lost 4 bases and 2 bases, there was a span of 15 bases. Germline V CDR1 and CDR2: SGHTA, FQGNSA. This CDR3 spans 15 amino acids. The CDR3 sequence is CASSSMGGKPYEQYF. The CDR3 DNA reads TGTGCCAGCAGCTCCATGGGCGGGAAGCCCTACGAGCAGTACTTC.

This rearrangement joins TRBV4-1 to TRBJ1-2; tentatively, D is TRBD1 (5 bases). CDR3 length: 17 amino acids. Trimming shortened V by 4 bases and J by 1 base, and 19 bases separated the two germline ends. Germline CDR1 and CDR2: MGHRA and YSYEKL. The CDR3 DNA sequence: TGCGCCAGCAGCCGCGTATACGACAGTCCCCTTAACTATGGCTACACCTTC. Its protein is CASSRVYDSPLNYGYTF.

This clone has only one observation. The chain recombines TRBV5-5 with TRBJ2-7; no clear D gene. Germline CDR1 SGHKS, CDR2 YYEKEE (reference sequence). Deletions cut 2 bases from V and 1 base from J, with 4 bases between. The CDR3 is 12 amino acids. CDR3 amino acids: CASSFGSYEQYF. The DNA of the CDR3 is TGTGCCAGCAGCTTCGGATCCTACGAGCAGTACTTC.

This chain links TRBV14 with TRBJ2-3; tentative D call: TRBD2 (5 bases). V was trimmed by 4 bases and J by 0 bases, leaving 26 bases between them. The CDR3 has 20 residues. From germline, CDR1 is SGHDN and CDR2 FVKESK. This chain's CDR3 is CASSPRVIWTGLSSTDTQYF. The CDR3 DNA sequence: TGTGCCAGCAGCCCACGGGTCATATGGACTGGATTGTCTAGCACAGATACGCAGTATTTT.

The chain uses TRBV5-1 and TRBJ1-4; TRBD1 might be the D (5 bases). Per the germline V gene, CDR1 is SGHRS and CDR2 is YFSETQ. The CDR3 is made up of 16 amino acids. Deletions cut 4 bases from V and 2 bases from J, with 15 bases between. In nucleotides, the CDR3 is TGCGCCAGCAGCCCGGGGGGGTTTGCGACTAATGAAAAACTGTTTTTT. Translating it yields CASSPGGFATNEKLFF.